This TCR beta chain emerged from a study of blood T cell repertoires in COVID-19. The wider study: The United States, Italy and Spain provided the acute and convalescent COVID-19 samples. T cells, B-cell-depleted T cells, or PBMCs provided the cDNA or gDNA that served as material.

This CDR3 is 19 amino acids long. Original handling: For nucleated cells, counts were estimated from reference gene primer amplification. Clones were sequenced by immunoSEQ multiplex PCR, and TCRdb holds only the in-frame ones, with some missing. The D gene and trimming were derived from the DNA, and the V and J assignments and clone size from that table. The sample contains 200,000 to 300,000 clones, 87% of which appear only once. Sequences were obtained from peripheral blood. The chain links TRBV21-1 to TRBJ1-1; no DNA check was done on the table's D call, TRBD1. TRBV21-1 is an annotated pseudogene. The sequence was obtained from a man between 60 and 70 years old who had recovered from COVID-19. This chain's CDR3 is CSGFRGQETLCGLNTEAFF. CDR3 DNA sequence: TGTTCGGGCTTTCGGGGACAGGAGACGTTATGTGGCTTAAACACTGAAGCTTTCTTT.